This T cell receptor beta chain originates from a study of molecular identifiers for immune sequencing clone quantification. Turning to the study itself: RNA, taken in replicates from approximately 20,000 or 100,000 naive CD8 cells, was split five ways, with four sequenced. Whole-study findings and limits: In a background of over 750,000 naive cells, spiked Jurkat TCR RNA from one cell was reportedly detectable. For effector cells, clones above 20 RNA copies held over 97% of molecules; for naive cells, under 1%.

CDR3 length: 13 amino acids. The junction had 5 bases not matched to a gene; V was cut back by 8 bases and J by 2 bases. With regard to this clonotype: The antigen is not known.

TCRdb independently ran MiXCR on the PCR reads; one entry per CDR3 protein. Found here are about 640,000 distinct CDR3 sequences, 15% to 20% of them singletons; the top ten hold about 0.9%. The sequence came from a human donor in good health. Some libraries in this study had Jurkat cell RNA spiked in. Sequencing input: naive CD8+ T cells from blood, with Jurkat cell RNA spiked in. The subset is: FACS-sorted CD8+CD4-CCR7+CD45RA+ naive T cells. V gene TRBV12-3 or TRBV12-4 combines with J gene TRBJ2-7, with 8 bases lining up with TRBD2. CDR3 in amino acids: CASCGGLAYEQYF. CDR3 in DNA: TGTGCCAGCTGTGGGGGACTAGCCTACGAGCAGTACTTC.